This T cell receptor beta chain is drawn from a study of PD-L1 blockade in urothelial cancer. Across the whole study: Analysis of blood occurred 3 weeks (second dose) and 6 weeks after treatment start. Blood samples had a median of about 140,000 T cells, 80,000 to 100,000 unique TCRs, and clonality 0.08 to 0.09.

The germline V and J ends were trimmed by 5 bases and 2 bases, with 16 bases remaining between them. This CDR3 spans 16 amino acids. Germline lookup yields CDR1 LNHNV and CDR2 YYDKDF (reference sequence). Only in-frame clones appear in the TCRdb table, and some are missing; sequencing was by immunoSEQ multiplex PCR. The table lists around 45,000 clones, about four fifths of them singletons. Stated time point: peripheral blood 6 weeks after treatment start. The source is a man in his sixties with urothelial cancer. The specimen comprised PBMCs, sampled around atezolizumab (anti-PD-L1) treatment. The J gene is TRBJ1-5, the V gene TRBV15; D remains ambiguous. The CDR3 DNA follows: TGTGCCACCAGCCCCACGGGGATTACTGGCAATCAGCCCCAGCATTTT. Protein product: CATSPTGITGNQPQHF.